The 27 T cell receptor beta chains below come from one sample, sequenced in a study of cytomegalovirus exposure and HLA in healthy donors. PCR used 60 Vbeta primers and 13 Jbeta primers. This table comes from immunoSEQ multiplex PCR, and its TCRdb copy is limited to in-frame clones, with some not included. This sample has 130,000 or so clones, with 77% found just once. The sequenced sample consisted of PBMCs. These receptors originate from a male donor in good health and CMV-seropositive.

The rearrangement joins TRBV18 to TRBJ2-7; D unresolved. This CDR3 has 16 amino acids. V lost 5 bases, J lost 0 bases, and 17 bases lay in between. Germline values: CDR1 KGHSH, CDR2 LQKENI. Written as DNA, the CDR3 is TGTGCCAGCTCAGGGCAGGATCGATTAAGCTCCTACGAGCAGTACTTC. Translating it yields CASSGQDRLSSYEQYF.

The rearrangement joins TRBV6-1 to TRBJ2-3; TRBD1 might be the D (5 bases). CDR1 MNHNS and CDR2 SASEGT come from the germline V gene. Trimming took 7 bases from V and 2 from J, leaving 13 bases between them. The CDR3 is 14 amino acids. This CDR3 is CASTTRAYTDTQYF. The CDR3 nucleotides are TGTGCCAGCACGACCAGGGCATACACAGATACGCAGTATTTT.

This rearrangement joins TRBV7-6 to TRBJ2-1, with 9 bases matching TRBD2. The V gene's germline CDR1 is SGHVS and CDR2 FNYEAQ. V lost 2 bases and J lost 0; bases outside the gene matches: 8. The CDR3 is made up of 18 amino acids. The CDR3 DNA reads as TGTGCCAGCAGCTTAACCCTAGCGGGGCTGAGCTCCTACAATGAGCAGTTCTTC. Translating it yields CASSLTLAGLSSYNEQFF.

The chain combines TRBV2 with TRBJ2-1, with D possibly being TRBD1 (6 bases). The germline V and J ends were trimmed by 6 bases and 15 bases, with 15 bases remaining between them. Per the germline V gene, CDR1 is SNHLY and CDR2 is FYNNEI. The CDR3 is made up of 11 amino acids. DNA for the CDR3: TGTGCCAGCAGGGCTACAGGGTGCGGGTTCTTC. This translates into CASRATGCGFF.

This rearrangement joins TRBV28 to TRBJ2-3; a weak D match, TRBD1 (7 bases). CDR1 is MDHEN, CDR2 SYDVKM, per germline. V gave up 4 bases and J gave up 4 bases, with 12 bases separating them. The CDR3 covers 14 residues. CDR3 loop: CASSWRGRSDTQYF. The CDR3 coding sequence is TGTGCCAGCAGTTGGAGGGGGCGATCAGATACGCAGTATTTT.

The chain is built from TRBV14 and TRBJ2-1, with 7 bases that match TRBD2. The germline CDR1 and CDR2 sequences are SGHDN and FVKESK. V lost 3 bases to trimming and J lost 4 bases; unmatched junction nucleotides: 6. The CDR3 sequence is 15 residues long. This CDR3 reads CASSQKLAEYNEQFF. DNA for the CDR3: TGTGCCAGCAGCCAGAAGCTAGCGGAATACAATGAGCAGTTCTTC.

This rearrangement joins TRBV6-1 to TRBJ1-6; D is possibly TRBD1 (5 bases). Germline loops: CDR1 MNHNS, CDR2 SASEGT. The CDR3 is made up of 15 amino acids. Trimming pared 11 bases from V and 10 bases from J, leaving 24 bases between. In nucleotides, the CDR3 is TGTGCCCCGATGGGGGGTCCCAGGGTTGGCTCACCCCTCCACTTT. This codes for CAPMGGPRVGSPLHF.

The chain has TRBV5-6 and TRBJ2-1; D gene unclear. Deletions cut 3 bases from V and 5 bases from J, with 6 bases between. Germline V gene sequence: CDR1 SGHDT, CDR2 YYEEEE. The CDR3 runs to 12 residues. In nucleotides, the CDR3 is TGTGCCAGCAGCTACTTGGACAATGAGCAGTTCTTC. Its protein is CASSYLDNEQFF.

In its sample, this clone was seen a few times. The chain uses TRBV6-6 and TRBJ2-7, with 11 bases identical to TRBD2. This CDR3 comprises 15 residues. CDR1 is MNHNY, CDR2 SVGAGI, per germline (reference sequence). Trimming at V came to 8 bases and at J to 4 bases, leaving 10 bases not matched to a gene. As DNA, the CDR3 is TGTGCCAGCGCTGAGACTAGCGGGGCCCCTTACGAGCAGTACTTC. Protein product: CASAETSGAPYEQYF.

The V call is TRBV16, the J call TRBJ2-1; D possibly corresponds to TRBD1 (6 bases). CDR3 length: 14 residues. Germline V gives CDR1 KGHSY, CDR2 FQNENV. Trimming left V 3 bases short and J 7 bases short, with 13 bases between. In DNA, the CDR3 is TGTGCCAGCAGCCAGGGCTTTCAGGGGAATGAGCAGTTCTTC. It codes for CASSQGFQGNEQFF.

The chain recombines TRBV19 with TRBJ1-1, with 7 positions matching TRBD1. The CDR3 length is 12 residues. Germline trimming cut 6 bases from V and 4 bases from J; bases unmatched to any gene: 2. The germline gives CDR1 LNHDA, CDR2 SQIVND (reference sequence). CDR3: CASRGQLTEAFF. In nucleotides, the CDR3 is TGTGCCAGTAGGGGACAGCTCACTGAAGCTTTCTTT. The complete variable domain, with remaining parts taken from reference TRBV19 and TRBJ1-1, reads DGGITQSPKYLFRKEGQNVTLSCEQNLNHDAMYWYRQDPGQGLRLIYYSQIVNDFQKGDIAEGYSVSREKKESFPLTVTSAQKNPTAFYLCASRGQLTEAFFGQGTRLTVV.

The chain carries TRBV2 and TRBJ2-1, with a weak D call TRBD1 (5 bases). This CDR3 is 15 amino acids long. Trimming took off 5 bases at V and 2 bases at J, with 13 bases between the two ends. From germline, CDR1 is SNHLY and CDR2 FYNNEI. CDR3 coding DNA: TGTGCCAGCAGTTATACACAGACAGCCTACAATGAGCAGTTCTTC. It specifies CASSYTQTAYNEQFF. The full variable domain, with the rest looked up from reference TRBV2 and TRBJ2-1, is EPEVTQTPSHQVTQMGQEVILRCVPISNHLYFYWYRQILGQKVEFLVSFYNNEISEKSEIFDDQFSVERPDGSNFTLKIRSTKLEDSAMYFCASSYTQTAYNEQFFGPGTRLTVL.

CDR3 nucleotides: TGTGCCAGCAGTGAAATGAGTCCAGGGCGCGCTAGCTACACCTTC. Translated: CASSEMSPGRASYTF. The chain is built from TRBV6-1 and TRBJ1-2, with a tentative D call TRBD1 (5 bases). From germline, CDR1 is MNHNS and CDR2 SASEGT. Trimming shortened V by 2 bases and J by 9 bases, and 19 bases separated the two germline ends. The CDR3 loop spans 15 amino acids.

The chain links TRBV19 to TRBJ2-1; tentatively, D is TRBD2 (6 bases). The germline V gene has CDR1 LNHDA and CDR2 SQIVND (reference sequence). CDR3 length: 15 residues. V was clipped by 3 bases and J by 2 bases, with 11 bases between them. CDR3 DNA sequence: TGTGCCAGTAGTATCGGGAAGCGGGCCTACAATGAGCAGTTCTTC. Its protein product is CASSIGKRAYNEQFF.

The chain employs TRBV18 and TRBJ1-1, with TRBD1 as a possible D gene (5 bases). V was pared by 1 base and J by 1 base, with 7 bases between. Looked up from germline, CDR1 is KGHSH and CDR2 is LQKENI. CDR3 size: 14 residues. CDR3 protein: CASSPRTGNTEAFF. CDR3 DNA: TGTGCCAGCTCACCACGTACAGGGAACACTGAAGCTTTCTTT.

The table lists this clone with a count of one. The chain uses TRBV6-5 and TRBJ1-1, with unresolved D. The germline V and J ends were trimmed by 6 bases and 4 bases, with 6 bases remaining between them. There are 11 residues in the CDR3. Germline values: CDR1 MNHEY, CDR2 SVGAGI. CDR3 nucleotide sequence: TGTGCCAGCAGGACGGGCACTGAAGCTTTCTTT. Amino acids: CASRTGTEAFF.

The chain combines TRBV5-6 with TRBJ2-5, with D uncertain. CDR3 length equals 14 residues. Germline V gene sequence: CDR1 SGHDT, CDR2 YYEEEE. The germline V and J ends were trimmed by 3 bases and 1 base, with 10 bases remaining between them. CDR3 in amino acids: CASSWASLQETQYF. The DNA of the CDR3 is TGTGCCAGCAGCTGGGCCTCACTCCAAGAGACCCAGTACTTC.

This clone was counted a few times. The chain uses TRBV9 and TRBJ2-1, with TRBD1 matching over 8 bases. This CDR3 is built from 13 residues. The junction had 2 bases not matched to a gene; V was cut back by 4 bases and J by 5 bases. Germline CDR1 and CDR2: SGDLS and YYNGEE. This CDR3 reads CASSPDRDNEQFF. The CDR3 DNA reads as TGTGCCAGCAGCCCGGACAGGGACAATGAGCAGTTCTTC.

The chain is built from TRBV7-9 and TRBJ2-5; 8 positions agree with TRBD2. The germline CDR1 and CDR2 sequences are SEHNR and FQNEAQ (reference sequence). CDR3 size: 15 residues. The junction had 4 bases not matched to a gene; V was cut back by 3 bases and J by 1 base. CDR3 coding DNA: TGTGCCAGCAGCTTGCAGCGGGGGCCCCAAGAGACCCAGTACTTC. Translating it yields CASSLQRGPQETQYF.

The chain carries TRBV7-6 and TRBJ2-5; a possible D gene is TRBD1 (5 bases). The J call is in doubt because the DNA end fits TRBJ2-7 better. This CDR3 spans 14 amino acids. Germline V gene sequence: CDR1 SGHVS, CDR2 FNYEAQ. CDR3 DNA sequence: TGTGCCAGCGCCTCAAGGGTGCAGGGCTACGAGCAGTACTTC. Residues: CASASRVQGYEQYF.

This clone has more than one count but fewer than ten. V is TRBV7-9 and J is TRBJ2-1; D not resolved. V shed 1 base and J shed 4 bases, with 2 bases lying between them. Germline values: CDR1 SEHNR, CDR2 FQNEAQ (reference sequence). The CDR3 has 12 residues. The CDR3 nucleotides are TGTGCCAGCAGCTTAGTATACAATGAGCAGTTCTTC. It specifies CASSLVYNEQFF. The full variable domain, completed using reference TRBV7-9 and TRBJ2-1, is DTGVSQNPRHKITKRGQNVTFRCDPISEHNRLYWYRQTLGQGPEFLTYFQNEAQLEKSRLLSDRFSAERPKGSFSTLEIQRTEQGDSAMYLCASSLVYNEQFFGPGTRLTVL.

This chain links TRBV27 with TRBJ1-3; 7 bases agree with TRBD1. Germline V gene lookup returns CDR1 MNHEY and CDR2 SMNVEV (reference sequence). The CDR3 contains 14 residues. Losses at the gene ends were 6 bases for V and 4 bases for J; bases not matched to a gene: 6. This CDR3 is CASRPGGLGNTIYF. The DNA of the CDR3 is TGTGCCAGCAGGCCAGGGGGATTGGGAAACACCATATATTTT.

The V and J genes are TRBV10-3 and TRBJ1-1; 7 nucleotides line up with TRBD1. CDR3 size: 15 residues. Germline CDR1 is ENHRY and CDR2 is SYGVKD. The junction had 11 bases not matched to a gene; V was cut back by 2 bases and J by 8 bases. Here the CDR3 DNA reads TGTGCCATCAGTGAGCGTGGGACAGATGGCCCCGAAGCTTTCTTT. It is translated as CAISERGTDGPEAFF.

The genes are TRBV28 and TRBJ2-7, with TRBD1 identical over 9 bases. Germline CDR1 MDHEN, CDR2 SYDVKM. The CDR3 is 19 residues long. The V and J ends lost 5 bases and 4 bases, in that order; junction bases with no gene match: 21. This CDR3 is CASSRNRGLGPQLQYEQYF. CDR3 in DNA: TGTGCCAGCAGTCGAAACAGGGGGCTCGGCCCCCAACTACAATACGAGCAGTACTTC.

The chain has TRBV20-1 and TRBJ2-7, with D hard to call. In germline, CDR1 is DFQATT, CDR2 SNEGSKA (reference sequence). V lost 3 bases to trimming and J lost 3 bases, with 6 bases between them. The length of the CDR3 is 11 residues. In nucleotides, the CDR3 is TGCAGTGCTAGGGGCATCTACGAGCAGTACTTC. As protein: CSARGIYEQYF.

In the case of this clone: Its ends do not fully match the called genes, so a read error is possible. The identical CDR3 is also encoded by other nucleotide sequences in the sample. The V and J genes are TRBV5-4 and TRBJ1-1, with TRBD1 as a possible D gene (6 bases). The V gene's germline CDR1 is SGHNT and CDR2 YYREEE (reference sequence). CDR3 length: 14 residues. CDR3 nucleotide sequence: TGTGCTAGCAGCTTGGAAGGGGGAAACCCTGAAGCTTTCTTT. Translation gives CASSLEGGNPEAFF.

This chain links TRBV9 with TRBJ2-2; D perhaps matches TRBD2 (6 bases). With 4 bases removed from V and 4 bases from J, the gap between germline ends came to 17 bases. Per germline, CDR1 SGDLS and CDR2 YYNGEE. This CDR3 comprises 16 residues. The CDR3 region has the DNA TGTGCCAGCAGCCCCTTCGCGGGGCTAGGCACCGGGGAGCTGTTTTTT. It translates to CASSPFAGLGTGELFF.